Described below is a single T cell receptor (beta chain) sequence and its context. The antigen is undetermined. The library was built from 400 ng RNA with molecular barcoded adaptors for alpha/delta and beta/gamma chains. TCRdb re-called the reads with MiXCR, one entry per CDR3 protein. The sample carries approximately 41,000 distinct CDR3 sequences, roughly 13% recorded once. This entry belongs to a study of read filtering for tumor transcriptome and immune sequencing. Whole-study results and caveats: RNA-seq captured clonotypes less deeply and reliably than IR-seq.

The source is a donor older than 35 with multiple myeloma. Source material: a population of CD138-negative cells sorted from bone marrow.

The DNA for the CDR3 is TGCGCCAGCAGGTCAGGGGCTAGCGGGAGATTGGCTTCTGAGCAGTTCTTC. As protein: CASRSGASGRLASEQFF. The gene calls are TRBV5-1 and TRBJ2-1; 10 nucleotides match TRBD2. Germline lookup yields CDR1 SGHRS and CDR2 YFSETQ. The CDR3 consists of 17 residues. V lost 5 bases and J lost 9; bases outside the gene matches: 17.